One and the same sample provided the 11 T cell receptor beta chains below, sequenced in a study of vaccination and CD4 T cells after COVID-19. Treatment in this sample: approximately 11-day PBMC culture with coronavirus spike peptide pools or control peptides (ViraFEST assay). These receptors' targets are unknown. Cultured CD4+ T-cell DNA underwent Oncomine TCR Beta short-read sequencing. One entry per CDR3 protein results from TCRdb running MiXCR on the PCR reads. Seen here are around 18,000 distinct CDR3 sequences, 58% observed once, and the top ten hold 8.5% to 10%. The sample here was CD4+ T cells from blood, cultured in vitro, taken after SARS-CoV-2 vaccination. The origin of the receptors is a human donor who had recovered from COVID-19.

V usage is TRBV5-1 and J usage is TRBJ2-5, with D possibly being TRBD1 (5 bases). CDR1 and CDR2 (germline): SGHRS, YFSETQ. The CDR3 extends over 12 amino acids. The V gene lost 5 bases and the J gene lost 0 bases, with 5 bases spanning the gap. Here the CDR3 reads CASRDNQETQYF. The DNA for the CDR3 is TGCGCCAGCAGGGACAACCAAGAGACCCAGTACTTC.

The chain uses TRBV24-1 and TRBJ2-4, with D uncertain. The CDR3 is 17 residues long. Germline assignment: CDR1 KGHDR and CDR2 SFDVKD. The V gene lost 2 bases and the J gene lost 0 bases, with 13 bases spanning the gap. The DNA for the CDR3 is TGTGCCACCAGTGATTCTAAATCGTCGCTAGCCAAAAACATTCAGTACTTC. It specifies CATSDSKSSLAKNIQYF.

The chain recombines TRBV6-5 with TRBJ2-3; tentative D call: TRBD1 (5 bases). The CDR3 is 14 residues long. V dropped 2 bases and J dropped 0 bases, with 6 bases sitting between them. Germline CDR1 is MNHEY and CDR2 is SVGAGI. The CDR3 DNA is TGTGCCAGCAGTTACGGGGCTAGCACAGATACGCAGTATTTT. As protein: CASSYGASTDTQYF.

This clonotype was recorded once. This sequence joins TRBV18 and TRBJ1-6; TRBD1 aligns across 8 bases. This CDR3 has 14 amino acids. The V gene's germline CDR1 is KGHSH and CDR2 LQKENI. J gave up 8 bases and V 6 bases, and 6 bases lay outside the gene matches. CDR3 bases: TGTGCCAGCTCCCACGGACAGGGAGATTCACCCCTCCACTTT. It specifies CASSHGQGDSPLHF.

This clonotype has more than one count but fewer than ten. The rearrangement uses TRBV6-1 and TRBJ2-1; 12 bases agree with TRBD1. With 6 bases clipped from V and 6 bases from J, the junction kept 6 bases outside the gene matches. The CDR3 has 15 amino acids. Germline assignment: CDR1 MNHNS and CDR2 SASEGT. CDR3 loop: CASRTGTGGLNEQFF. The DNA for the CDR3 is TGTGCCAGCAGAACCGGGACAGGGGGCCTCAATGAGCAGTTCTTC.

CDR3 region: CATSDSGRISTYNEQFF. CDR3 DNA sequence: TGTGCCACCAGTGATTCTGGACGGATCTCCACCTACAATGAGCAGTTCTTC. This chain connects TRBV24-1 to TRBJ2-1; D not certain. The CDR3 runs 17 residues. CDR1 is KGHDR and CDR2 is SFDVKD in the germline V gene. Trimming stripped 2 bases from V and 2 bases from J, with 15 bases between.

This clonotype was found a few times. V and J are TRBV5-4 and TRBJ1-2; no clear D. The germline V gene encodes CDR1 SGHNT and CDR2 YYREEE (reference sequence). V gave up 2 bases and J gave up 8 bases, with 10 bases separating them. This CDR3 is 12 amino acids long. CDR3 sequence reads: CASSLRLEGYTF. The CDR3 coding sequence is TGTGCCAGCAGCTTAAGACTCGAGGGCTACACCTTC.

This clonotype was observed a single time. The V and J genes are TRBV6-5 and TRBJ1-6; 9 bases align to TRBD1. The V gene's germline CDR1 is MNHEY and CDR2 SVGAGI. The CDR3 spans 15 residues. The J segment lost 5 bases and the V segment lost 4 bases, leaving 3 bases of the junction unmatched. CDR3 DNA sequence: TGTGCCAGCAGTTTCGGACAGGGGAATAATTCACCCCTCCACTTT. Protein product: CASSFGQGNNSPLHF.

The rearrangement uses TRBV7-3 and TRBJ2-3; 7 positions match TRBD2. The CDR3 has 16 amino acids. V shed 2 bases, J shed 1 base, and the junction held 6 bases outside the gene matches. Looked up from germline, CDR1 is SGHTA and CDR2 is FQGTGA. The CDR3 loop reads CASSLRSSGGTDTQYF. CDR3 DNA: TGTGCCAGCAGCTTACGATCAAGCGGGGGCACAGATACGCAGTATTTT.

The rearrangement links TRBV30 to TRBJ2-2, with D unresolved. Germline V gives CDR1 GTSNPN, CDR2 SVGIG (reference sequence). Trimming removed 0 bases at V and 3 bases at J, with 11 bases between. CDR3 length: 15 amino acids. CDR3 sequence reads: CAWSVDPRDTGELFF. CDR3 DNA sequence: TGTGCCTGGAGTGTAGATCCTCGGGACACCGGGGAGCTGTTTTTT.

This clonotype was counted a few times. Written as DNA, the CDR3 is TGTGCCAGCAGCGCCACCGGGACAGGGAGACAGCCCCAGCATTTT. Amino acids: CASSATGTGRQPQHF. V is TRBV7-8 and J is TRBJ1-5; TRBD1 aligns across 9 bases. The CDR3 is 15 residues long. CDR1 SGHVS and CDR2 FQNEAQ come from the germline V gene. The V gene end was trimmed by 5 bases and the J gene end by 7 bases; junction bases not matched to a gene: 9.